The 20 T cell receptor beta chains below were found in one sample sequenced in a study of T cells after posttransplantation cyclophosphamide. TCRdb keeps only in-frame clones here, not all; method: immunoSEQ multiplex PCR. This repertoire holds 20,000 to 25,000 clones, and none appear only once. A marrow graft followed busulfan-fludarabine conditioning, with cyclophosphamide on days +3 and +4. Source: PBMCs, taken after allogeneic stem cell transplant with posttransplant cyclophosphamide. These receptors all stem from a male patient under 35 who received an allogeneic stem cell transplant from a related donor, was CMV-positive, and had no GVHD. Some of the T cells may derive from the graft donor.

The table lists this clone with many counts. This chain joins TRBV10-2 and TRBJ1-1, with a weak D call TRBD1 (6 bases). This CDR3 has 14 residues. V lost 8 bases to trimming and J lost 0 bases, with 13 bases between them. The germline gives CDR1 WSHSY, CDR2 SAAADI. Written as DNA, the CDR3 is TGCGCCAGCTTTGACAGGTGGGTGAACACTGAAGCTTTCTTT. This gives the protein CASFDRWVNTEAFF.

This clone was observed many times. V gene TRBV9 combines with J gene TRBJ2-7, with 9 bases aligning to TRBD2. This CDR3 region has 15 residues. The V gene's germline CDR1 is SGDLS and CDR2 YYNGEE. J lost 0 bases, V lost 5 bases, and 6 bases had no gene match. The CDR3 region is CASSPSGDSSYEQYF. In DNA, the CDR3 is TGTGCCAGCAGTCCTAGCGGGGATAGCTCCTACGAGCAGTACTTC.

This clone was counted many times. The chain's CDR3 is CASSGGQGYNGNTIYF. The CDR3 nucleotides are TGCGCCAGCAGCGGTGGACAGGGGTACAATGGAAACACCATATATTTT. This chain joins TRBV5-1 and TRBJ1-3; TRBD1 agrees at 9 bases. Germline V lookup: CDR1 SGHRS, CDR2 YFSETQ. The CDR3 covers 16 residues. V lost 4 bases and J lost 3; bases outside the gene matches: 8.

The table lists this clone with many counts. The V call is TRBV4-1, the J call TRBJ1-5; the D gene is possibly TRBD1 (5 bases). The CDR3 consists of 15 residues. CDR1 and CDR2 (germline): MGHRA, YSYEKL. Between the trimmed V and J ends, which lost 1 base and 4 bases, there was a span of 11 bases. The DNA of the CDR3 is TGCGCCAGCAGCCAAGTTTTACAGGAAAATCAGCCCCAGCATTTT. This sequence encodes CASSQVLQENQPQHF.

Many counts were recorded for this clone. This chain uses TRBV7-3 with TRBJ2-1, with 8 positions matching TRBD2. V was clipped by 1 base and J by 5 bases; unmatched bases: 4. The germline V gene has CDR1 SGHTA and CDR2 FQGTGA. The CDR3 sequence is 15 residues long. The CDR3 DNA sequence: TGTGCCAGCAGCTTAATTGCGGGAGGTCACAATGAGCAGTTCTTC. Translated, it gives CASSLIAGGHNEQFF.

This clone was counted at least ten times. The CDR3 DNA is TGTGCCAGCAGCCTTTCGGGGGGGGGATACAATGAGCAGTTCTTC. This encodes CASSLSGGGYNEQFF. The chain employs TRBV4-2 and TRBJ2-1; 8 nucleotides match TRBD2. Losses at the gene ends were 4 bases for V and 4 bases for J; bases not matched to a gene: 6. This CDR3 is 15 amino acids long. Germline loops: CDR1 LGHNA, CDR2 YNFKEQ.

This clone was counted many times. The rearrangement links TRBV14 to TRBJ2-1, with D possibly TRBD1 on 6 matching bases. CDR3 length: 14 residues. V was cut by 2 bases and J by 7 bases, with 12 bases left in between. CDR1 and CDR2 from the germline V gene are SGHDN and FVKESK. The CDR3 DNA reads as TGTGCCAGCAGCCAAAACATAACAGGGAATGAGCAGTTCTTC. Encoded protein: CASSQNITGNEQFF.

In its sample, this clone was seen many times. CDR3 in amino acids: CATSWGTENGYTF. The CDR3 DNA sequence: TGTGCCACCAGCTGGGGGACAGAGAATGGCTACACCTTC. The chain joins TRBV15 to TRBJ1-2; 7 bases are shared with TRBD1. The V gene's germline CDR1 is LNHNV and CDR2 YYDKDF (reference sequence). The V and J ends lost 5 bases and 6 bases, in that order; junction bases with no gene match: 6. The CDR3 totals 13 residues. Full variable domain (rest looked up from reference TRBV15 and TRBJ1-2): DAMVIQNPRYQVTQFGKPVTLSCSQTLNHNVMYWYQQKSSQAPKLLFHYYDKDFNNEADTPDNFQSRRPNTSFCFLDIRSPGLGDTAMYLCATSWGTENGYTFGSGTRLTVV.

This clone appeared many times. The V gene is TRBV10-3, the J gene TRBJ2-7; 11 bases agree with TRBD2. CDR3 size: 14 residues. Germline lookup yields CDR1 ENHRY and CDR2 SYGVKD. V gave up 4 bases and J gave up 1 base; unmatched junction bases: 0. CDR3 amino acids: CAISGTSGSYEQYF. In DNA, the CDR3 is TGTGCCATCAGTGGGACTAGCGGGTCCTACGAGCAGTACTTC.

This clone was detected ten times or more. This chain joins TRBV28 and TRBJ2-3, with 8 bases matching TRBD2. The CDR3 sequence is 15 residues long. The V segment lost 6 bases and the J segment 0 bases; nucleotides outside the gene matches: 5. In germline, CDR1 is MDHEN, CDR2 SYDVKM. In DNA, the CDR3 is TGTGCCAGCAGCAATAGCGGGGTTAGCACAGATACGCAGTATTTT. It codes for CASSNSGVSTDTQYF. Variable domain in full (rest from reference TRBV28 and TRBJ2-3): DVKVTQSSRYLVKRTGEKVFLECVQDMDHENMFWYRQDPGLGLRLIYFSYDVKMKEKGDIPEGYSVSREKKERFSLILESASTNQTSMYLCASSNSGVSTDTQYFGPGTRLTVL.

This clone was picked up many times. This chain links TRBV10-2 with TRBJ2-5; 8 bases match TRBD1. CDR1 is WSHSY and CDR2 is SAAADI in the germline V gene. The CDR3 totals 14 residues. J lost 5 bases, V lost 8 bases, and 10 bases had no gene match. The CDR3 is CASGRDRSSETQYF. In DNA form, the CDR3 reads TGCGCCAGCGGCCGGGACAGGTCCTCGGAGACCCAGTACTTC.

This clone was found many times. This rearrangement joins TRBV4-1 to TRBJ1-2; the match to TRBD1 covers 10 bases. This CDR3 is built from 15 residues. Germline assignment: CDR1 MGHRA and CDR2 YSYEKL. The V and J ends lost 1 base and 5 bases, in that order; junction bases with no gene match: 4. The CDR3: CASSQVRTGGYGYTF. CDR3 bases: TGCGCCAGCAGCCAAGTCCGGACAGGGGGGTATGGCTACACCTTC.

This clone was seen repeatedly, ten times or more. The chain couples TRBV27 to TRBJ2-5; 9 nucleotides align to TRBD2. The germline CDR1 and CDR2 sequences are MNHEY and SMNVEV (reference sequence). V lost 6 bases, J lost 5 bases, and 10 bases stayed unmatched. CDR3 length: 15 amino acids. CDR3 DNA: TGTGCCAGCAGCCCAGCGGGAGGAGGGGGGGAGACCCAGTACTTC. Residues: CASSPAGGGGETQYF.

This clone was seen many times. The chain couples TRBV2 to TRBJ1-5; D ambiguous. Trimming pared 5 bases from V and 2 bases from J, leaving 10 bases between. This CDR3 has 14 residues. Germline CDR1 reads SNHLY; CDR2 reads FYNNEI. CDR3 amino acids: CASSSNAGNQPQHF. The CDR3 DNA reads as TGTGCCAGCAGTAGTAACGCGGGCAATCAGCCCCAGCATTTT.

This clone was seen ten or more times. The chain employs TRBV6-6 and TRBJ2-7, with D tentatively TRBD1 (5 bases). CDR1 MNHNY and CDR2 SVGAGI come from the germline V gene (reference sequence). The CDR3 sequence is 13 residues long. V lost 0 bases, J lost 6 bases, and 9 bases lay in between. CDR3 DNA sequence: TGTGCCAGCAGTTACTCGTATAGGGGCGAGCAGTACTTC. Translation: CASSYSYRGEQYF.

This clone was seen at least ten times. CDR3 amino acids: CASSQVAGITNEKLFF. The CDR3 DNA is TGCGCCAGCAGCCAAGTTGCAGGGATCACTAATGAAAAACTGTTTTTT. The chain recombines TRBV4-1 with TRBJ1-4; a weak D match, TRBD1 (5 bases). Germline V lookup: CDR1 MGHRA, CDR2 YSYEKL. This CDR3 spans 16 amino acids. V lost 1 base to trimming and J lost 2 bases, with 11 bases between them.

There are many counts of this clone. The chain carries TRBV10-1 and TRBJ2-2; 12 bases fit TRBD2. With 10 bases clipped from V and 1 base from J, the junction kept 4 bases outside the gene matches. This CDR3 has 15 amino acids. Germline V gene sequence: CDR1 WNHNN, CDR2 SYGVQD (reference sequence). The CDR3 DNA reads TGCGCCACCTCGACTAGCGGGGGGAACACCGGGGAGCTGTTTTTT. This codes for CATSTSGGNTGELFF.

This clone was detected ten times or more. The chain uses TRBV9 and TRBJ2-1; 7 bases agree with TRBD2. V gave up 3 bases and J gave up 7 bases; unmatched junction bases: 10. The CDR3 runs to 15 residues. Germline V CDR1 and CDR2: SGDLS, YYNGEE. CDR3 loop: CASSATGGGLNEQFF. DNA for the CDR3: TGTGCCAGCAGCGCGACGGGGGGAGGGTTAAATGAGCAGTTCTTC.

This clone was found many times. This rearrangement joins TRBV6-7 to TRBJ2-3; D is possibly TRBD1 (5 bases). TRBV6-7 is an ORF; its function is uncertain. This CDR3 region has 14 residues. Trimming took off 7 bases at V and 4 bases at J, with 15 bases between the two ends. The CDR3 nucleotides read TGTGCCAGCACCACGAGGCAGGGTCCAGATACGCAGTATTTT. This translates into CASTTRQGPDTQYF.

This clone appeared many times. This sequence joins TRBV4-2 and TRBJ2-3; D is unclear. V lost 0 bases, J lost 4 bases, and 11 bases lay in between. The CDR3 has 15 residues. Germline lookup yields CDR1 LGHNA and CDR2 YNFKEQ. In DNA, the CDR3 is TGTGCCAGCAGCCAAGATCCTAGTGTCGCAGATACGCAGTATTTT. The encoded protein is CASSQDPSVADTQYF.